What follows are 4 T cell receptor beta chains derived from one specimen sequenced in a study of blood T cell repertoires in COVID-19. TCRdb keeps only in-frame clones here, not all; method: immunoSEQ multiplex PCR. The table records approximately 300,000 clones, about nine tenths of them present only once. Sequencing was carried out using PBMCs or T cells enriched from blood (not recorded which). The receptors derive from a woman aged 25 to 45 who had recovered from COVID-19.

V gene TRBV19 combines with J gene TRBJ2-7, with TRBD2 matching over 11 bases. V shed 4 bases and J 6 bases; nucleotides not matched to a gene: 8. Germline V gene data show CDR1 as LNHDA and CDR2 as SQIVND (reference sequence). The CDR3 has 15 amino acids. The CDR3 nucleotides read TGTGCCAGTAGTACACGTAGACTAGCGGGGTCCGAGCAGTACTTC. Residues: CASSTRRLAGSEQYF.

This clone was seen only once. V gene TRBV4-2 combines with J gene TRBJ1-2, with TRBD1 matching over 7 bases. The CDR3 covers 16 residues. The V and J ends lost 1 base and 6 bases, in that order; junction bases with no gene match: 11. The germline CDR1 and CDR2 sequences are LGHNA and YNFKEQ. The chain's CDR3 is CASSQAGIATGHGYTF. The CDR3 DNA is TGTGCCAGCAGCCAAGCAGGAATAGCGACAGGGCATGGCTACACCTTC.

V gene TRBV28 combines with J gene TRBJ2-3; TRBD2 matches at 11 bases. CDR3 length: 17 amino acids. Unmatched junction bases numbered 3, after V lost 1 base and J lost 0 bases. The germline V gene has CDR1 MDHEN and CDR2 SYDVKM. This chain's CDR3 is CASSLLAGGSSTDTQYF. The CDR3, as DNA: TGTGCCAGCAGTTTATTAGCGGGAGGGTCCAGCACAGATACGCAGTATTTT.

In the case of this clone: Other DNA sequences within the sample encode an identical CDR3. V is TRBV7-9 and J is TRBJ2-3; TRBD2 matches at 8 bases. The CDR3 extends over 14 amino acids. Germline V gene data show CDR1 as SEHNR and CDR2 as FQNEAQ (reference sequence). Germline trimming cut 5 bases from V and 3 bases from J; bases unmatched to any gene: 4. The CDR3 nucleotides are TGTGCCAGCAGCCCGAGCGGGAGTACAGATACGCAGTATTTT. Translation: CASSPSGSTDTQYF. The full variable domain, with the rest looked up from reference TRBV7-9 and TRBJ2-3, is DTGVSQNPRHKITKRGQNVTFRCDPISEHNRLYWYRQTLGQGPEFLTYFQNEAQLEKSRLLSDRFSAERPKGSFSTLEIQRTEQGDSAMYLCASSPSGSTDTQYFGPGTRLTVL.